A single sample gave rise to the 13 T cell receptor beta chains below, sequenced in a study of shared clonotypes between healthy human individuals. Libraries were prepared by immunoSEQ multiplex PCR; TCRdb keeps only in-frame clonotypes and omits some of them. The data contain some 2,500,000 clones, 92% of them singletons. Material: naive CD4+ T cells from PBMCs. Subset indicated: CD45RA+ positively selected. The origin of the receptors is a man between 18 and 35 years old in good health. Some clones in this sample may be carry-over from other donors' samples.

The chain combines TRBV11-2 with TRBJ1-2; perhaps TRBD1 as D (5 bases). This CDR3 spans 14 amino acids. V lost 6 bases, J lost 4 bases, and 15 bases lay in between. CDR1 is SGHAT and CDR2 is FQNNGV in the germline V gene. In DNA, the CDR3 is TGTGCCAGCAGTTTACAGACAGCCACCTATGGCTACACCTTC. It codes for CASSLQTATYGYTF. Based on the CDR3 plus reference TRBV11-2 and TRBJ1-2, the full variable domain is EAGVAQSPRYKIIEKRQSVAFWCNPISGHATLYWYQQILGQGPKLLIQFQNNGVVDDSQLPKDRFSAERLKGVDSTLKIQPAKLEDSAVYLCASSLQTATYGYTFGSGTRLTVV.

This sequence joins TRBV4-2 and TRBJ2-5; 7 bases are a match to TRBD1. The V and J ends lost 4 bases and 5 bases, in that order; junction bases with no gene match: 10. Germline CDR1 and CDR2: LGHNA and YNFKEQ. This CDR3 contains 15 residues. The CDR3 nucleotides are TGTGCCAGCAGCCCTACGGGACAGCCTGAGGAGACCCAGTACTTC. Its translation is CASSPTGQPEETQYF.

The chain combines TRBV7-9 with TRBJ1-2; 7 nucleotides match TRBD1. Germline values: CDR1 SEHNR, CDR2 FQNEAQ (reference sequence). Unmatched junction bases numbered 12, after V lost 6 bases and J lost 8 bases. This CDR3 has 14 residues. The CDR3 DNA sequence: TGTGCCAGCAGGAACCTTGGGACAGCTCGGGGCTACACCTTC. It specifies CASRNLGTARGYTF.

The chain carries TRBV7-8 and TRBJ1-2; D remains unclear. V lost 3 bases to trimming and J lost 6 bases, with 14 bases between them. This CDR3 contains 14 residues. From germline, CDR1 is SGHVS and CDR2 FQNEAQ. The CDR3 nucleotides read TGTGCCAGCAGCTTCAAACACAGTCCCCATGGCTACACCTTC. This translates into CASSFKHSPHGYTF.

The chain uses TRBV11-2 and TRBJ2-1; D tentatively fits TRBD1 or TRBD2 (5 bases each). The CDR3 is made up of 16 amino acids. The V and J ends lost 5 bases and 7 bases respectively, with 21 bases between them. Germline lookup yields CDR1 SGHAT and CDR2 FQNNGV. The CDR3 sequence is CASSPRWGSPGNEQFF. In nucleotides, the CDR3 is TGTGCCAGCAGCCCTCGGTGGGGGTCGCCAGGAAATGAGCAGTTCTTC. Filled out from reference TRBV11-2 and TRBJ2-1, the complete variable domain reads EAGVAQSPRYKIIEKRQSVAFWCNPISGHATLYWYQQILGQGPKLLIQFQNNGVVDDSQLPKDRFSAERLKGVDSTLKIQPAKLEDSAVYLCASSPRWGSPGNEQFFGPGTRLTVL.

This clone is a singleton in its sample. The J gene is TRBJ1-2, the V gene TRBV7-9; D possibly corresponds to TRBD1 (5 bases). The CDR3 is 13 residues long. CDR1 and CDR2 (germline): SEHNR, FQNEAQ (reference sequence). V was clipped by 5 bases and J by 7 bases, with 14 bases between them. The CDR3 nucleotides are TGTGCCAGCAGCCAGGAGGGGCCCGGTGGCTACACCTTC. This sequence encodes CASSQEGPGGYTF.

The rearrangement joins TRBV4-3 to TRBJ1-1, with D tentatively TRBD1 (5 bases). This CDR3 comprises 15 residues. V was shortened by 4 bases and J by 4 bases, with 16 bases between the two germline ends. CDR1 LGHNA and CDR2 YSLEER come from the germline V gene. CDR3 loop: CASSRGPDSGTEAFF. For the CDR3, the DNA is TGCGCCAGCAGCCGAGGACCCGACAGCGGCACTGAAGCTTTCTTT.

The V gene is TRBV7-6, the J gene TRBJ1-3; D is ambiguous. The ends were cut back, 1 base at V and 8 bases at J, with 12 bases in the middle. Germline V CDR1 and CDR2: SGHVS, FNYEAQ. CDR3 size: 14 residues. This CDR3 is CASSLGGSPDTIYF. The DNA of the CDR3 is TGTGCCAGCAGCTTAGGAGGCAGTCCGGACACCATATATTTT.

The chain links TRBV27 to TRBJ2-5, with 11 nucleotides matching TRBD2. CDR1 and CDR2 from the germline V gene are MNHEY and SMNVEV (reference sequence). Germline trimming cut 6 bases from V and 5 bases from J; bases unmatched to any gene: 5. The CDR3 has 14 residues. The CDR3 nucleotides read TGTGCCAGCAGGACTAGCGGGACACGGGAGACCCAGTACTTC. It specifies CASRTSGTRETQYF.

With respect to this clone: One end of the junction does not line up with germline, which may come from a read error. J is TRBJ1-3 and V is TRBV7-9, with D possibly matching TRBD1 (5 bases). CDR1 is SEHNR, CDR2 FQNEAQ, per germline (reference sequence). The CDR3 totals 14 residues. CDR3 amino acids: CASSSGLSRNTIYF. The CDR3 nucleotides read TGTGCCAGCAGCTCGGGACTCTCTCGAAACACCATATATTTT.

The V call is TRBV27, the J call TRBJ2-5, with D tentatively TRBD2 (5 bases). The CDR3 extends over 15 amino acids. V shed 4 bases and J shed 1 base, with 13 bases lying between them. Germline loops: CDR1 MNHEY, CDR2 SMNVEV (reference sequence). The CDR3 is CASSSNRGSQETQYF. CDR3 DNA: TGTGCCAGCAGTTCGAACCGGGGATCCCAAGAGACCCAGTACTTC.

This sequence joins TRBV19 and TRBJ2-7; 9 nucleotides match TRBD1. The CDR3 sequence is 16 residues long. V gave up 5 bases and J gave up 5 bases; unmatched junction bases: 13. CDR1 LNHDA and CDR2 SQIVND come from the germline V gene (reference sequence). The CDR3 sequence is CASSPTDRGDFHEQYF. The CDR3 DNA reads TGTGCCAGTAGTCCGACCGACAGGGGGGATTTCCACGAGCAGTACTTC.

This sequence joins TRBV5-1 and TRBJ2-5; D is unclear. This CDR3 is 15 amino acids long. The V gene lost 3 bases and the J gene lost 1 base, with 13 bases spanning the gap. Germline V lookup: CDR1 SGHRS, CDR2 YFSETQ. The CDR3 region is CASSYNGNSQETQYF. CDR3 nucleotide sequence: TGCGCCAGCAGCTACAACGGAAACAGCCAAGAGACCCAGTACTTC.